The 16 T cell receptor beta chains below come from one sample, sequenced in a study of blood T cell repertoires in COVID-19. Generated by immunoSEQ multiplex PCR, the TCRdb table keeps only in-frame clones and is missing some. The table includes about 270,000 clones, approximately 82% detected once. The sequenced sample was peripheral blood. The receptors stem from a woman aged 18-35 years with acute or convalescent COVID-19.

To note about this clone: Other DNA sequences in the sample encode the same CDR3. The V and J genes are TRBV5-1 and TRBJ1-1; 8 nucleotides agree with TRBD1. The V segment lost 4 bases and the J segment 2 bases; nucleotides outside the gene matches: 4. The V gene's germline CDR1 is SGHRS and CDR2 YFSETQ. CDR3 length: 14 residues. CDR3 residues: CASSPGTGNTEAFF. The CDR3 nucleotides read TGCGCCAGCAGCCCTGGGACAGGCAACACTGAAGCTTTCTTT. Filled out from reference TRBV5-1 and TRBJ1-1, the complete variable domain reads KAGVTQTPRYLIKTRGQQVTLSCSPISGHRSVSWYQQTPGQGLQFLFEYFSETQRNKGNFPGRFSGRQFSNSRSEMNVSTLELGDSALYLCASSPGTGNTEAFFGQGTRLTVV.

The CDR3 loop is CASSLTTVRRTNVLTF. The DNA of the CDR3 is TGTGCCAGCAGTTTAACGACGGTCCGGAGGACCAACGTCCTGACTTTC. The rearrangement joins TRBV28 to TRBJ2-6; D possibly corresponds to TRBD2 (5 bases). CDR3 length: 16 amino acids. Trimming took 2 bases from V and 8 from J, leaving 16 bases between them. CDR1 is MDHEN, CDR2 SYDVKM, per germline.

CDR3 DNA: TGTGCCAGCAACCATGCCGGGACTAGCGGGAGTTACGAGCAGTACTTC. Amino acid sequence: CASNHAGTSGSYEQYF. The chain has TRBV3-1 (or the pseudogene TRBV3-2) and TRBJ2-7; TRBD2 matches 14 bases. CDR1 is LGHDT, CDR2 YNNKEL, per germline (reference sequence). CDR3 length: 16 residues. V trimming: 7 bases; J trimming: 4 bases; junction bases outside the gene matches: 9.

The V and J genes are TRBV29-1 and TRBJ2-7; 7 positions match TRBD2. Trimming at V came to 7 bases and at J to 2 bases, leaving 5 bases not matched to a gene. Germline loops: CDR1 SQVTM, CDR2 ANQGSEA. This CDR3 has 12 residues. The CDR3 nucleotides are TGCAGCGCTACGGGGGGTCCCTACGAGCAGTACTTC. Translating it yields CSATGGPYEQYF.

The chain carries TRBV6-6 and TRBJ2-7, with D perhaps TRBD1 (5 bases). Germline V lookup: CDR1 MNHNY, CDR2 SVGAGI (reference sequence). V was trimmed by 6 bases and J by 0 bases, leaving 9 bases between them. This CDR3 is 13 amino acids long. The CDR3 DNA reads as TGTGCCAGCAGGCAGACAGTCTCCTACGAGCAGTACTTC. Translating it yields CASRQTVSYEQYF.

This chain uses TRBV27 with TRBJ2-3; 10 nucleotides match TRBD1. The CDR3 length is 16 residues. The ends lost 2 bases at V and 4 bases at J; junction bases unmatched: 6. Per germline, CDR1 MNHEY and CDR2 SMNVEV (reference sequence). CDR3 nucleotides: TGTGCCAGCAGTTTACGACGGACAGGGGGGTCAGATACGCAGTATTTT. It codes for CASSLRRTGGSDTQYF.

This clone appeared a few times. V usage is TRBV5-1 and J usage is TRBJ2-7, with D possibly TRBD2 on 5 matching bases. CDR3 size: 16 residues. Germline values: CDR1 SGHRS, CDR2 YFSETQ. V was clipped by 0 bases and J by 4 bases, with 17 bases between them. The CDR3 DNA follows: TGCGCCAGCAGCTTGGTCTACGTAAGTGGGAGTTACGAGCAGTACTTC. This encodes CASSLVYVSGSYEQYF.

The chain recombines TRBV3-1 (or the pseudogene TRBV3-2) with TRBJ2-7; TRBD2 matches 9 bases. The CDR3 covers 17 residues. The V and J ends lost 0 bases and 0 bases, in that order; junction bases with no gene match: 6. The germline V gene has CDR1 LGHDT and CDR2 YNNKEL (reference sequence). The CDR3, as DNA: TGTGCCAGCAGCCAAGAAAGGCTAGCGGGGATCTCCTACGAGCAGTACTTC. Its protein product is CASSQERLAGISYEQYF.

This sequence joins TRBV29-1 and TRBJ1-2; D uncertain. The V end was cut by 4 bases, the J end by 7 bases, with 13 bases between. The germline CDR1 and CDR2 sequences are SQVTM and ANQGSEA. This CDR3 is 12 amino acids long. CDR3 protein: CSVAVAPSGYTF. The CDR3 DNA reads TGCAGCGTTGCGGTAGCACCGAGTGGCTACACCTTC.

J is TRBJ1-5 and V is TRBV27; D uncertain. The CDR3 has 15 residues. CDR1 is MNHEY and CDR2 is SMNVEV in the germline V gene (reference sequence). The V end was cut by 7 bases, the J end by 0 bases, with 13 bases between. CDR3: CASTPQPYSNQPQHF. In nucleotides, the CDR3 is TGTGCCAGCACCCCACAGCCATATAGCAATCAGCCCCAGCATTTT.

This sequence joins TRBV11-2 and TRBJ2-5; 8 bases are a match to TRBD2. V lost 5 bases to trimming and J lost 5 bases; unmatched junction nucleotides: 7. Germline assignment: CDR1 SGHAT and CDR2 FQNNGV. This CDR3 has 14 residues. The CDR3 here is CASSGRTSWETQYF. Here the CDR3 DNA reads TGTGCCAGCAGCGGACGGACTAGCTGGGAGACCCAGTACTTC.

Here the CDR3 DNA reads TGCGCCAGCAGCTTGTCCCGACAGGGCGGTTCGGACTATGGCTACACCTTC. It specifies CASSLSRQGGSDYGYTF. V is TRBV5-1 and J is TRBJ1-2, with 7 bases lining up with TRBD1. This CDR3 is 17 amino acids long. Germline CDR1 and CDR2: SGHRS and YFSETQ. V lost 1 base, J lost 3 bases, and 12 bases stayed unmatched.

This clone was picked up a small number of times. The chain recombines TRBV6-1 with TRBJ2-4, with D tentatively TRBD1 (6 bases). The CDR3 has 19 residues. V was pared by 3 bases and J by 3 bases, with 24 bases between. Germline assignment: CDR1 MNHNS and CDR2 SASEGT. CDR3 coding DNA: TGTGCCAGCAGTGACCCTGGCCAGGGGTGGGATACGGACAAAAACATTCAGTACTTC. Translation: CASSDPGQGWDTDKNIQYF.

The chain employs TRBV2 and TRBJ1-1, with 8 bases identical to TRBD1. Trimming removed 7 bases from V and 4 bases from J; junction bases left unmatched: 8. Germline V gene lookup returns CDR1 SNHLY and CDR2 FYNNEI. The CDR3 loop spans 14 amino acids. The DNA of the CDR3 is TGTGCCAGCATTCCGGGACAGGTTTTCACTGAAGCTTTCTTT. As protein: CASIPGQVFTEAFF.

V and J are TRBV9 and TRBJ2-1; D may be TRBD2 (5 bases). Germline-derived CDR1 and CDR2 are SGDLS and YYNGEE. Trimming left V 0 bases short and J 10 bases short, with 5 bases between. This CDR3 has 11 residues. CDR3 sequence reads: CASSVASEQFF. The CDR3 DNA reads TGTGCCAGCAGCGTAGCTAGCGAGCAGTTCTTC.

CDR3 sequence: CASSLAPGFLYEQYF. DNA of the CDR3: TGTGCCAGCAGCTTAGCCCCGGGGTTTTTATACGAGCAGTACTTC. This chain joins TRBV7-8 and TRBJ2-7; D is possibly TRBD2 (5 bases). V lost 0 bases and J lost 4, with 13 bases in between. In germline, CDR1 is SGHVS, CDR2 FQNEAQ. The CDR3 runs 15 residues.